This T cell receptor (beta chain) was documented in a study of blood T cell repertoires in COVID-19. Study-wide context: The samples span acute and convalescent COVID-19 from the United States, Italy and Spain.

As processed by the authors: It was from reference gene primer amplification that nucleated cell counts were estimated. Method: immunoSEQ multiplex PCR; TCRdb's copy keeps in-frame clones and lacks some. V and J calls and clone size are as listed in that table; D and trimming were resolved from the DNA. This sample yields roughly 250,000 clones, of which roughly 84% are seen a single time; less than 10% belongs to the top ten. This clone was picked up a small number of times. Germline CDR1 and CDR2: MDHEN and SYDVKM. V dropped 6 bases and J dropped 5; count of bases not matched to a gene: 11. CDR3 length equals 15 residues.

The chain combines TRBV28 with TRBJ1-2, with 8 bases lining up with TRBD1. This TCR was sampled from a human donor in a cohort sampled during active COVID-19. The sample was peripheral blood. CDR3 coding DNA: TGTGCCAGCAGCTCAGGGGGCGGGGGTCAGTATGGCTACACCTTC. Translating it yields CASSSGGGGQYGYTF.